This T cell receptor (beta chain) was profiled in a study of shared clonotypes between healthy human individuals. Assay: immunoSEQ multiplex PCR; the TCRdb copy retains only in-frame clones and omits some. The sample consists of millions of clones, approximately 90% of them appearing once. The CDR3 has 15 residues. V lost 0 bases to trimming and J lost 4 bases; unmatched junction nucleotides: 3. The germline V gene encodes CDR1 SGDLS and CDR2 YYNGEE. Whole-study findings and limits: Donor scarcity curtailed the genetic and exposure-history diversity represented herein. Rarefaction showed sorted-subset sequencing was incomplete despite large depth.

Points on this clone: Its target is unknown.

Sequencing was done on a sample of naive CD4+ T cells sorted from blood. The subset is: CD45RA+ positively selected. This sequence joins TRBV9 and TRBJ1-4, with TRBD1 matching over 7 bases. The clonotype originates from a man aged 18-30 years in good health. CDR3 sequence: CASSVGGTVNEKLFF. The CDR3 nucleotides read TGTGCCAGCAGCGTAGGAGGGACAGTTAATGAAAAACTGTTTTTT.